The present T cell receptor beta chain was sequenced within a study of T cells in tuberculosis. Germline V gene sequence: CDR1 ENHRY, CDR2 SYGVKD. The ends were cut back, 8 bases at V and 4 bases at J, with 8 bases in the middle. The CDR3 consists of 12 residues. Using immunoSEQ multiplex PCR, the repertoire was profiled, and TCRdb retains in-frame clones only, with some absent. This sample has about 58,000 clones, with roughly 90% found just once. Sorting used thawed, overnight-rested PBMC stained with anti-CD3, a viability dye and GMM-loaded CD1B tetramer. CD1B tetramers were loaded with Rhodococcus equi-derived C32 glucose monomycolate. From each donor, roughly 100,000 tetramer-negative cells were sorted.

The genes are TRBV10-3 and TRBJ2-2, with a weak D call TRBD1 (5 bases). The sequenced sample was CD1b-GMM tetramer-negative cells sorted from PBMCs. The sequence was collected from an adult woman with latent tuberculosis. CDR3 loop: CAIQGLTGELFF. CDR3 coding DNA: TGTGCCATCCAGGGTCTCACCGGGGAGCTGTTTTTT.